This is a list of T cell receptor beta chains from one sample in a study of CD8 T cells in ankylosing spondylitis. TCRdb recomputed calls from the 5' RACE reads with MiXCR, one row per CDR3 protein. The sample contains 670,000 or so distinct CDR3 sequences, over 15% of which appear only once. The sample taken for sequencing was blood, either unsorted or a sorted T cell fraction (not recorded which). The receptors come from a male donor with ankylosing spondylitis. Both conserved end residues are part of each CDR3. A D gene is named only where the DNA matches it firmly. Clone size, where shown, is once, few, many, or a class for clones that have expanded.

V	J	D	size	DNA	CDR3
TRBV6-2/TRBV6-3	TRBJ2-2	.	.	TGTGCCAGCAGTTACGCCCCTGACAGGGAGGGTGGGGAGCTGTTTTTT	CASSYAPDREGGELFF
TRBV20-1	TRBJ1-5	.	few	TGCAGTGCGAGACGGACGAATCAGCCCCAGCATTTT	CSARRTNQPQHF
TRBV20-1	TRBJ1-2	TRBD1	.	TGCAGTGCTAGACGGACAGGCCGAGTCGGCTACACCTTC	CSARRTGRVGYTF
TRBV7-2	TRBJ2-7	.	.	TGTGCCAGCAGTACTCTAAGAGGGGCCTACGAGCAGTACTTC	CASSTLRGAYEQYF
TRBV19	TRBJ2-7	TRBD1	few	TGTGCCAGTAGTATGGCAGGGGGCCGCTACGAGCAGTACTTC	CASSMAGGRYEQYF
TRBV11-2	TRBJ2-7	.	few	TGTGCCAGCAGCCGATCTCGGTTGGGTCTCTACGAGCAGTACTTC	CASSRSRLGLYEQYF
TRBV3-1	TRBJ2-5	TRBD2	.	TGTGCCAGCAGCCAAGGTGGGACTAGCGTCGGGGAGAAGACCCAGTACTTC	CASSQGGTSVGEKTQYF
TRBV4-1	TRBJ1-1	.	few	TGCGCCAGCAGCCAAGCTTGGGACGGTGAAGCTTTCTTT	CASSQAWDGEAFF
TRBV10-3	TRBJ2-5	.	few	TGTGCCATCAGTGACCGCGGGGTGGAGACCCAGTACTTC	CAISDRGVETQYF
TRBV4-1	TRBJ2-5	.	few	TGCGCCAGCAGCCAAGGTGGAGAAGCGACGCGGGAGACCCAGTACTTC	CASSQGGEATRETQYF
TRBV20-1	TRBJ2-7	.	few	TGCAGTGCTAGAGAATTCTGGGGTGGGCTCACGTACGAGCAGTACTTC	CSAREFWGGLTYEQYF
TRBV15	TRBJ1-1	.	few	TGTGCCACCAGCAGAGATTACCAGGAAGCTTTCTTT	CATSRDYQEAFF
TRBV5-6	TRBJ2-1	TRBD2	.	TGTGCCAGCAGCTTGTGGAGACTGGCGGGAGGGCCGGTAGTTACCTACAATGAGCAGTTCTTC	CASSLWRLAGGPVVTYNEQFF
TRBV4-2	TRBJ2-1	.	few	TGTGCCAGCAGCCAAGGCGGCAAGACTCACTACAATGAGCAGTTCTTC	CASSQGGKTHYNEQFF
TRBV20-1	TRBJ2-3	.	few	TGCAGTGCGATCGTCGCCCGCACAGATACGCAGTATTTT	CSAIVARTDTQYF
TRBV12-3/TRBV12-4	TRBJ1-5	.	few	TGTGCCAGCAGGAGGACAGCCGGACATTTT	CASRRTAGHF
TRBV9	TRBJ2-5	.	.	TGTGCCAGCAGCGCGCCTCGGATGGAGACCCAGTACTTC	CASSAPRMETQYF
TRBV12-3/TRBV12-4	TRBJ2-3	TRBD2	.	TGTGCCAGCAGGCCTACTAGCGGGAGGGCAGATACGCAGTATTTT	CASRPTSGRADTQYF
TRBV29-1	TRBJ2-7	.	.	TGCAGCGTATACGCGGACACCTACGAGCAGTACTTC	CSVYADTYEQYF
TRBV6-6	TRBJ2-1	.	few	TGTGCCAGCACCCGGCAGGGAATCAATGAGCAGTTCTTC	CASTRQGINEQFF
TRBV29-1	TRBJ2-7	TRBD2	few	TGCAGCGCTGGACTAGCGGAGGAAAGCGGGCAGTACTTC	CSAGLAEESGQYF
TRBV24-1	TRBJ2-2	TRBD1	few	TGTGCCACCAGGGGGACAGGGGACACCGGGGAGCTGTTTTTT	CATRGTGDTGELFF
TRBV29-1	TRBJ2-7	.	few	TGCAGCGCAACGAGGGGGGGAGAGCAGTACTTC	CSATRGGEQYF
TRBV6-5	TRBJ1-1	.	.	TGTGCCAGCACCCAGCGGGGGACTGAAGCTTTCTTT	CASTQRGTEAFF
TRBV20-1	TRBJ1-5	.	few	TGCAGTGCTAGAAGCGGGCGGGATCAGCCCCAGCATTTT	CSARSGRDQPQHF
TRBV12-3/TRBV12-4	TRBJ2-3	TRBD2	many	TGTGCCAGCAGCCCGGATAGCGGGAGTACGCAGTATTTT	CASSPDSGSTQYF